The following is a T cell receptor (beta chain) sequence with its context. The antigen is unknown. This entry is derived from a study of T cells in localized non-small cell lung cancer. Study results and caveats: The tumor had only one region sequenced, so heterogeneity remains possible. Uninvolved adjacent lung, not tumor, had the highest T cell clonality. Appearance in adjacent lung was seen for a median approximately 58 of the top 100 tumor clones. There was an association of higher blood T cell density with longer overall survival.

The method was immunoSEQ multiplex PCR; TCRdb's version includes in-frame clones alone and lacks a portion of them. The sample includes more than 30,000 clones, 88% seen only once; the top ten take 4.2%. The CDR3 has 14 residues. The V and J ends lost 7 bases and 0 bases respectively, with 12 bases between them. Germline CDR1 is SQVTM and CDR2 is ANQGSEA. This sample comprised peripheral blood mononuclear cells, obtained before any cancer treatment. The chain is built from TRBV29-1 and TRBJ2-2; D is possibly TRBD1 (5 bases). This clonotype originated in a woman aged 40-75 years with stage III lung adenocarcinoma. In DNA, the CDR3 is TGCAGCGCCCTGACAGCTGCGAACACCGGGGAGCTGTTTTTT. As protein: CSALTAANTGELFF.